The next 22 T cell receptor beta chains were all read from a single sample in a study of T-cell memory formation after mild COVID-19. TCRdb redid the calling of the 5' RACE reads with MiXCR, one entry per CDR3 protein. The table records 80,000 to 90,000 distinct CDR3 sequences, 25% of them present only once. Sequencing was done on a sample of PBMCs or a T cell subset sorted from them (not recorded which). The origin of the receptors is a man younger than 35 who had mild COVID-19 (a few samples of this study predate the infection). Cell type and time point are not known.

Only a few counts were recorded for this clonotype. The DNA for the CDR3 is TGTGCTAGTGGTTTGGGGCCAAGTAAAGAGACCCAGTACTTC. Protein product: CASGLGPSKETQYF. The V gene is TRBV12-5, the J gene TRBJ2-5; D gene ambiguous. CDR1 and CDR2 (germline): LGHNT, FRNRAP. This CDR3 has 14 residues. With 1 base removed from V and 3 bases from J, the gap between germline ends came to 9 bases.

This clonotype was found many times. This sequence joins TRBV20-1 and TRBJ2-7; D uncertain. The CDR3 is 11 residues long. Trimming took 0 bases from V and 3 from J, leaving 3 bases between them. Per the germline V gene, CDR1 is DFQATT and CDR2 is SNEGSKA (reference sequence). CDR3 in amino acids: CSAREGYEQYV. DNA of the CDR3: TGCAGTGCTAGAGAGGGCTACGAGCAGTACGTC.

This CDR3 reads CASSSRQGGTDTQYF. For the CDR3, the DNA is TGTGCCAGCAGCTCCAGACAGGGGGGCACAGATACGCAGTATTTT. This sequence joins TRBV5-6 and TRBJ2-3; 9 bases line up with TRBD1. This CDR3 region has 15 residues. V dropped 3 bases and J dropped 1; count of bases not matched to a gene: 3. Germline lookup yields CDR1 SGHDT and CDR2 YYEEEE.

V gene TRBV4-3 combines with J gene TRBJ2-1; TRBD2 aligns across 7 bases. V shed 0 bases and J 4 bases; nucleotides not matched to a gene: 9. Germline-derived CDR1 and CDR2 are LGHNA and YSLEER. The CDR3 has 17 residues. The CDR3 is CASSQDPREGIYNEQFF. CDR3 in DNA: TGCGCCAGCAGCCAAGATCCTAGGGAGGGGATTTACAATGAGCAGTTCTTC.

Only a few counts were recorded for this clonotype. V usage is TRBV12-3 or TRBV12-4 and J usage is TRBJ2-2; maybe TRBD2 (5 bases). There are 14 residues in the CDR3. Trimming took 7 bases from V and 4 from J, leaving 13 bases between them. CDR3: CASTIGLITGELFF. CDR3 nucleotides: TGTGCCAGCACTATCGGACTTATCACCGGGGAGCTGTTTTTT.

There are a few counts of this clonotype. The chain uses TRBV4-3 and TRBJ2-7; D is perhaps TRBD1 (5 bases). The CDR3 contains 12 residues. The V end lost 5 bases, the J end lost 6 bases, and 11 bases lay between the germline ends. CDR1 is LGHNA, CDR2 YSLEER, per germline. CDR3 sequence reads: CASSYQGSEQYF. CDR3 bases: TGCGCCAGCAGCTACCAGGGCTCCGAGCAGTACTTC.

This clonotype was counted only a few times. V gene TRBV24-1 combines with J gene TRBJ2-3, with D possibly matching TRBD2 (6 bases). The germline V and J ends were trimmed by 5 bases and 5 bases, with 13 bases remaining between them. There are 14 residues in the CDR3. Per germline, CDR1 KGHDR and CDR2 SFDVKD. CDR3 residues: CATSGPWGEDTQYF. For the CDR3, the DNA is TGTGCCACCAGTGGTCCTTGGGGGGAAGATACGCAGTATTTT.

The chain combines TRBV28 with TRBJ2-3; D is undetermined. The germline V gene has CDR1 MDHEN and CDR2 SYDVKM. Trimming removed 5 bases from V and 0 bases from J, with 15 bases in between. This CDR3 region has 16 residues. CDR3: CASSAPARQSTDTQYF. As DNA, the CDR3 is TGTGCCAGCAGTGCGCCAGCGCGGCAAAGCACAGATACGCAGTATTTT.

This clonotype was counted between two and nine times. This chain joins TRBV7-9 and TRBJ2-1; D may correspond to TRBD1 or TRBD2 (5 bases each). The CDR3 has 15 residues. Looked up from germline, CDR1 is SEHNR and CDR2 is FQNEAQ (reference sequence). Trimming stripped 3 bases from V and 5 bases from J, with 14 bases between. The CDR3 spells CASSLAEGYNNEQFF. The CDR3, as DNA: TGTGCCAGCAGCTTGGCCGAGGGGTATAACAATGAGCAGTTCTTC.

This clonotype occurred a few times. V usage is TRBV3-1 and J usage is TRBJ1-1, with 7 bases identical to TRBD1. The CDR3 runs 13 residues. V shed 7 bases, J shed 5 bases, and the junction held 7 bases outside the gene matches. Germline V gives CDR1 LGHDT, CDR2 YNNKEL (reference sequence). DNA for the CDR3: TGTGCCAGCACTTACAGGGGTCGGACTGAAGCTTTCTTT. As protein: CASTYRGRTEAFF.

This clonotype was counted only a few times. The chain employs TRBV6-5 and TRBJ1-5; 8 bases line up with TRBD1. The CDR3 runs to 14 residues. J gave up 6 bases and V 4 bases, and 5 bases lay outside the gene matches. The germline V gene has CDR1 MNHEY and CDR2 SVGAGI. The CDR3: CASSSGQGSQPQHF. CDR3 bases: TGTGCCAGCAGTTCAGGACAGGGCAGTCAGCCCCAGCATTTT.

This chain connects TRBV4-1 to TRBJ1-1; 7 nucleotides align to TRBD1. This CDR3 spans 15 amino acids. The trim removed 3 bases at V and 6 bases at J, leaving 10 bases unmatched. Germline CDR1 is MGHRA and CDR2 is YSYEKL. The CDR3 sequence: CASSQAQGVKAEAFF. CDR3 nucleotides: TGCGCCAGCAGCCAGGCTCAGGGGGTGAAGGCTGAAGCTTTCTTT.

The J gene is TRBJ1-1, the V gene TRBV20-1; 8 bases agree with TRBD1. Germline V gives CDR1 DFQATT, CDR2 SNEGSKA (reference sequence). Trimming removed 0 bases from V and 0 bases from J; junction bases left unmatched: 18. The CDR3 loop spans 20 amino acids. The CDR3 reads CSARDSRGGQGLTMNTEAFF. The CDR3 nucleotides read TGCAGTGCTAGAGACTCCCGAGGAGGACAGGGACTCACCATGAACACTGAAGCTTTCTTT.

The chain is built from TRBV7-6 and TRBJ2-3; D gene uncertain. The CDR3 extends over 13 amino acids. CDR1 is SGHVS, CDR2 FNYEAQ, per germline. The V end was cut by 2 bases, the J end by 4 bases, with 7 bases between. The CDR3 protein is CASSLFSADTQYF. The CDR3 bases are TGTGCCAGCAGCTTATTCTCGGCAGATACGCAGTATTTT.

This chain uses TRBV5-6 with TRBJ2-5; 10 bases match TRBD2. The germline V gene has CDR1 SGHDT and CDR2 YYEEEE. The CDR3 spans 18 residues. Unmatched junction bases numbered 12, after V lost 2 bases and J lost 2 bases. CDR3 loop: CASSFPIAGGPQQETQYF. The CDR3 DNA reads TGTGCCAGCAGCTTTCCGATAGCGGGGGGACCACAACAAGAGACCCAGTACTTC.

This sequence joins TRBV12-3 or TRBV12-4 and TRBJ1-5; TRBD1 aligns across 7 bases. CDR3 length: 16 amino acids. V dropped 7 bases and J dropped 5; count of bases not matched to a gene: 14. The CDR3 coding sequence is TGTGCCAGCACTATAGGACAGGTTGGAGGGTATCAGCCCCAGCATTTT. Translation gives CASTIGQVGGYQPQHF.

This chain links TRBV7-3 with TRBJ1-1; TRBD1 matches at 7 bases. V lost 1 base and J lost 1; bases outside the gene matches: 3. The CDR3 is 15 residues long. Germline V gene lookup returns CDR1 SGHTA and CDR2 FQGTGA. The CDR3 bases are TGTGCCAGCAGCTTAAAAGCAGGGGGGAACACTGAAGCTTTCTTT. Residues: CASSLKAGGNTEAFF.

Only a few counts were recorded for this clonotype. This sequence joins TRBV6-2 or TRBV6-3 and TRBJ2-2, with 10 bases lining up with TRBD1. The germline V gene has CDR1 MNHEY and CDR2 SVGEGT. The CDR3 extends over 14 amino acids. V lost 5 bases, J lost 4 bases, and 1 base stayed unmatched. Here the CDR3 DNA reads TGTGCCAGCAGTCGGGACAGGGGCACCGGGGAGCTGTTTTTT. Amino acid sequence: CASSRDRGTGELFF.

The V call is TRBV6-6, the J call TRBJ2-5; D may be TRBD1 or TRBD2 (5 bases each). V lost 2 bases, J lost 2 bases, and 21 bases lay in between. This CDR3 has 18 amino acids. From germline, CDR1 is MNHNY and CDR2 SVGAGI (reference sequence). The CDR3 region is CASSYGELWGTEQETQYF. Written as DNA, the CDR3 is TGTGCCAGCAGTTACGGGGAATTGTGGGGGACCGAACAAGAGACCCAGTACTTC.

The chain has TRBV29-1 and TRBJ1-3, with 10 nucleotides matching TRBD1. V gave up 7 bases and J gave up 8 bases; unmatched junction bases: 5. Germline V gene data show CDR1 as SQVTM and CDR2 as ANQGSEA. The length of the CDR3 is 12 residues. The CDR3 here is CSAGQGEHTIYF. The CDR3 DNA is TGCAGCGCCGGACAGGGGGAGCACACCATATATTTT.

This clonotype was detected a few times. This chain connects TRBV6-2 or TRBV6-3 to TRBJ2-5; maybe TRBD2 (6 bases). Germline assignment: CDR1 MNHEY and CDR2 SVGEGT. V shed 3 bases and J shed 3 bases, with 8 bases lying between them. The CDR3 contains 13 residues. For the CDR3, the DNA is TGTGCCAGCAGTTATGGAGGGAAAGAGACCCAGTACTTC. This gives the protein CASSYGGKETQYF.

There are a few counts of this clonotype. This sequence joins TRBV28 and TRBJ1-5; D possibly corresponds to TRBD1 (5 bases). CDR1 is MDHEN, CDR2 SYDVKM, per germline. The germline V and J ends were trimmed by 7 bases and 0 bases, with 13 bases remaining between them. The CDR3 is 15 amino acids. In DNA form, the CDR3 reads TGTGCCAGCAATTGGCTGGGGGATAGCAATCAGCCCCAGCATTTT. It codes for CASNWLGDSNQPQHF.